Detailed here is one T cell receptor beta chain. The specificity of this receptor is unknown. There are no base qualities to consult, and no much larger clone falls within one base. CDR1 and CDR2, looked up from the germline V gene (reference sequence), are SEHNR and FQNEAQ. Reading from cysteine to phenylalanine, the CDR3 counts 14 amino acids. Just the 42-base CDR3 DNA is kept, in frame starting at base 1. V loses 4 bases at its end and J loses 3 bases; junction bases beyond the gene matches: 2. This sample is drawn from a study of blood T cell repertoires in COVID-19 (dated by TCRdb to about 2020). In terms of the full investigation: The collaborator samples originated in the United States, Italy and Spain and spanned the acute and convalescent phases of COVID-19. The prospective study material was composed of cDNA or gDNA derived from T cells, B-cell-depleted T cells, or PBMCs. Deeply sampled blood TCRbeta repertoires from subjects exposed to, actively infected with, or recovered from COVID-19 were included in the dataset. The repertoires were made available in a free public database intended to serve as a resource for research on the immune response to SARS-CoV-2. Samples were obtained from the ongoing ImmuneRACE study (first 160 participants) and from 1,254 subjects provided by 6 global collaborators. The sample metadata nearly always contained a de-identified subject ID, COVID-19 status, age in years and sex. Where available, HLA class I and class II types were taken from metadata supplied by the sample provider and were not determined by assay-based typing.

Study-wide conclusions, independent of this receptor: How much clinical and demographic metadata was included differed by source and by participant, and the metadata was provided uncurated.

One collaborating source in Seattle enrolled patients during active infection and followed them longitudinally through the course of disease. Whole blood was collected in K2EDTA tubes by collaborating institutions according to the institutions' own protocols. For TCRbeta analysis, collaborators shipped samples in one of three forms: frozen whole blood, isolated PBMCs, or DNA extracted from either of those sample types. TCRbeta CDR3 regions were amplified from genomic DNA by means of the immunoSEQ Assay, a bias-controlled multiplex PCR. On the authors' methods: The number of nucleated cells in each sample was estimated by amplification of reference gene primers within the assay. To quantify the absolute abundance of each unique TCRbeta CDR3 rearrangement, sequence reads were collapsed and filtered. For each sample, productive Simpson clonality was calculated as the square root of Simpson's diversity index across productive rearrangements. The immuneACCESS repertoire file appears here via TCRdb, limited to in-frame rearrangements. These files lack a portion of the clones; in checked studies, under half of the deficit traces to unresolved V genes, and the cause of the others is not known. The V and J calls and the clone size are those of that table, but D and trimming were determined from the DNA. This sample has a few hundred thousand clones in its table, and around 84% of those were observed once. Of the sample, approximately 10% falls within the top ten clones.

Sequenced material: peripheral blood. The clonotype originates from a woman of 80 years or more with COVID-19, enrolled during active disease. Recombination connected TRBV7-9 to TRBJ2-5, with 10 bases aligning to TRBD2. The nucleotide sequence is TGTGCCAGCAGCTATAGCGGGGGGAAAGAGACCCAGTACTTC. Its protein product is CASSYSGGKETQYF. The entire variable domain, with the stretches around the CDR3 drawn from the reference TRBV7-9 and TRBJ2-5 proteins, is DTGVSQNPRHKITKRGQNVTFRCDPISEHNRLYWYRQTLGQGPEFLTYFQNEAQLEKSRLLSDRFSAERPKGSFSTLEIQRTEQGDSAMYLCASSYSGGKETQYFGPGTRLLVL.